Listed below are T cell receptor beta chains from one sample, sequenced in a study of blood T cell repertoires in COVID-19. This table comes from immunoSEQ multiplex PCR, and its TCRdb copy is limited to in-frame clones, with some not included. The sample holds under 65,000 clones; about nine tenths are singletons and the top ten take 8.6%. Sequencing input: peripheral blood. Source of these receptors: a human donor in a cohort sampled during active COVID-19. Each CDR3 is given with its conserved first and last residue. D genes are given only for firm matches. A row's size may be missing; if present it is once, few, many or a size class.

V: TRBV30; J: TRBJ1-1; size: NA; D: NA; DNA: TGTGCCTGGAGTGTACGGCGCGGCAGCCGGGTCTCTGAAGCTTTCTTT; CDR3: CAWSVRRGSRVSEAFF
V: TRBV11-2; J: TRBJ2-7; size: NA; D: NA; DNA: TGTGCCAGCAGCTTAGGGGGGGTGCAGTACTTC; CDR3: CASSLGGVQYF
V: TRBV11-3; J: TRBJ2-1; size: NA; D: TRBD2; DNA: TGTGCCAGCAGCTCGCCCGGGGTCGTAGCGGGAGGATACAATGAGCAGTTCTTC; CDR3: CASSSPGVVAGGYNEQFF
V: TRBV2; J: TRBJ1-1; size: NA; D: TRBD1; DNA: TGTGCCAGCAGTGAACAGGGGGCATTGAACACTGAAGCTTTCTTT; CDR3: CASSEQGALNTEAFF
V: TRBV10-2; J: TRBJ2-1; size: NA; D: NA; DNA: TGCGCCAGCAGTGAGAGTGGGCGCAGCAATGAGCAGTTCTTC; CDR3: CASSESGRSNEQFF
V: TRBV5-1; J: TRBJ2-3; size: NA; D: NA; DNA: TGCGCCAGCAGCTTGTTTTCCCCGGGAGTGGTAGATACGCAGTATTTT; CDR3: CASSLFSPGVVDTQYF
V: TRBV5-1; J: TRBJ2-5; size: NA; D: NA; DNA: TGCGCCAGCAACGGGGACACCACAGAGACCCAGTACTTC; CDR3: CASNGDTTETQYF
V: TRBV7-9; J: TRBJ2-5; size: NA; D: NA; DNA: TGTGCCAGCAGCTTACCAGTTCAAGAGACCCAGTACTTC; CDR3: CASSLPVQETQYF
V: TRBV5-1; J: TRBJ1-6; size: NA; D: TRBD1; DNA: TGCGCCAGCAGCCCAGACAGGGGGCCTACTGCCCTCCACTTT; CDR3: CASSPDRGPTALHF
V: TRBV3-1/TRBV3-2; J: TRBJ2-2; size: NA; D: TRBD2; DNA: TGTGCCAGCAGCTACCGCGGGGGTCACACCGGGGAGCTGTTTTTT; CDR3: CASSYRGGHTGELFF
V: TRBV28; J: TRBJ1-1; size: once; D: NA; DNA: TGTGCCAGCAGTTTAGCGGGGGTTGAAGCTTTCTTT; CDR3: CASSLAGVEAFF
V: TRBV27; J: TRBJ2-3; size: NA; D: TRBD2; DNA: TGTGCCAGCAGTTTACTAGCGGGGGGGCCCACAGATACGCAGTATTTT; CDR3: CASSLLAGGPTDTQYF
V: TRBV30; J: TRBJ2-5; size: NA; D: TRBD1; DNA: TGTGCCTGGAGTCTGACCCGACAGGGCCCCCAAGAGACCCAGTACTTC; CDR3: CAWSLTRQGPQETQYF
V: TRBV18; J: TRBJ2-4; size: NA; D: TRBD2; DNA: TGTGCCAGCTCACCACCGGTGGGACTAGCGGGGATCCTAGCCAAAAACATTCAGTACTTC; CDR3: CASSPPVGLAGILAKNIQYF
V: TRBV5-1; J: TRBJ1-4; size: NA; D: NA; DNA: TGCGCCAGCAGCCCAGGGGCCTCAACTAATGAAAAACTGTTTTTT; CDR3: CASSPGASTNEKLFF
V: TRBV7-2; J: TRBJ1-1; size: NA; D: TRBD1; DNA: TGTGCCAGCAGCTTTACCGGGACAGGGGGCGCAGGCACTGAAGCTTTCTTT; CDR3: CASSFTGTGGAGTEAFF
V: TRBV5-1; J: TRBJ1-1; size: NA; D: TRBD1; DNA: TGCGCCAGCAGCTTGGGGACAGGGGGCTACACTGAAGCTTTCTTT; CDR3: CASSLGTGGYTEAFF
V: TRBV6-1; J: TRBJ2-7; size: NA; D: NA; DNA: TGTGCCAGCAGTGAAGCGGGGGGAGGAGTCTACGAGCAGTACTTC; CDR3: CASSEAGGGVYEQYF
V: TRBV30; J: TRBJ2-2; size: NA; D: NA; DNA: TGTGCCTCCGCCCCAGGTTCAAACACCGGGGAGCTGTTTTTT; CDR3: CASAPGSNTGELFF
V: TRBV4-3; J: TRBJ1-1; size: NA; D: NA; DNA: TGCGCCAGCAGCCAAGATCGGGGCACTGAAGCTTTCTTT; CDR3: CASSQDRGTEAFF
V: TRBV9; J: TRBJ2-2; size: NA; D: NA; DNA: TGTGCCAGCAGCCTCCCGGTGCACACCGGGGAGCTGTTTTTT; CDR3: CASSLPVHTGELFF
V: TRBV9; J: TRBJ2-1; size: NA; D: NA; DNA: TGTGCCAGCAGCGGCGGGGTTTACAATGAGCAGTTCTTC; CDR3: CASSGGVYNEQFF
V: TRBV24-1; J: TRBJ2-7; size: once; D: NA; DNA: TGTGCCACCAGTGACCCCGTTTTGTATGAGCAGTACTTC; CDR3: CATSDPVLYEQYF
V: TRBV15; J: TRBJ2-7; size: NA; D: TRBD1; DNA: TGTGCCACCAGCAGAGATACCCCGCGACAGGGGTCCTACGAGCAGTACTTC; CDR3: CATSRDTPRQGSYEQYF
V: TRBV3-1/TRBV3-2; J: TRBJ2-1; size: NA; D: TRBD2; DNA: TGTGCCAGCAGTTCCCCACTAGCGGGGGGAATCCCTCTCTACAATGAGCAGTTCTTC; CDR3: CASSSPLAGGIPLYNEQFF
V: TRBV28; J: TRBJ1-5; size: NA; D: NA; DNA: TGTGCCACCTCTTCCCGAACAGGGCATCAGCCCCAGCATTTT; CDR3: CATSSRTGHQPQHF
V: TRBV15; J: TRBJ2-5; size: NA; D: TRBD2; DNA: TGTGCCACCAGCAGATCGCGACTAGCGGGAAGAGAGACCCAGTACTTC; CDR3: CATSRSRLAGRETQYF
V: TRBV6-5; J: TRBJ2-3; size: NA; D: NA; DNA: TGTGCCAGCAGTTACGCGGGGGCGGATACGCAGTATTTT; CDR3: CASSYAGADTQYF
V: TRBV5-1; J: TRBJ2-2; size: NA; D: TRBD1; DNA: TGCGCCAGCAGCCCGTGGACAGGGGACCCCGGGGAGCTGTTTTTT; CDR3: CASSPWTGDPGELFF
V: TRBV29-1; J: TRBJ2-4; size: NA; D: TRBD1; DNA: TGCAGCGTTGGATATCAGGGGGCCGACATTCAGTACTTC; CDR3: CSVGYQGADIQYF
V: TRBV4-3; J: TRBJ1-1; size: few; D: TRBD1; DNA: TGCGCCAGCAGCCAAGACCCGACAGGGAAAACTGAAGCTTTCTTT; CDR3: CASSQDPTGKTEAFF
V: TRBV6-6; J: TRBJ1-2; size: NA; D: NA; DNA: TGTGCCAGCAGCGACTACAGAGTCTACACCTTC; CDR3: CASSDYRVYTF
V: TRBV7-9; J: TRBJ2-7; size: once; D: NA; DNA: TGTGCCAGCAGCTTCGCTGCGGCGACCTACGAGCAGTACTTC; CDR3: CASSFAAATYEQYF